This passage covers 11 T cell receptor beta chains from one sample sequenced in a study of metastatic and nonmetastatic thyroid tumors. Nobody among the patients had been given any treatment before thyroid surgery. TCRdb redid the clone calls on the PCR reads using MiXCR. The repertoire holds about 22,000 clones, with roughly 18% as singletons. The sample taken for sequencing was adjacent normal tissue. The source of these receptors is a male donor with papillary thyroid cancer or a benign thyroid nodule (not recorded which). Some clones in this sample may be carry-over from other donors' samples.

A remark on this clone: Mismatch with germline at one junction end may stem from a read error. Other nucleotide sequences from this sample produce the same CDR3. In DNA form, the CDR3 reads TGTGCCAGCAGTTTATACTGGAAGGAAAAATTGTTTTTT. Protein product: CASSLYWKEKLFF. The V call is TRBV27, the J call TRBJ1-4, with D uncertain. Germline V gene lookup returns CDR1 MNHEY and CDR2 SMNVEV (reference sequence). The CDR3 loop spans 13 amino acids.

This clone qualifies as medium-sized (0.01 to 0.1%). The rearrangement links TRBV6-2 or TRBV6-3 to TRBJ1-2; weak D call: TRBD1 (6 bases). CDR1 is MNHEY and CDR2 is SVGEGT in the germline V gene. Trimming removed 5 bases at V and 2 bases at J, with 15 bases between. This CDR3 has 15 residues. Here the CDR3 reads CASSPSTGINYGYTF. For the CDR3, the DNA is TGTGCCAGCAGTCCCTCGACAGGAATAAACTATGGCTACACCTTC.

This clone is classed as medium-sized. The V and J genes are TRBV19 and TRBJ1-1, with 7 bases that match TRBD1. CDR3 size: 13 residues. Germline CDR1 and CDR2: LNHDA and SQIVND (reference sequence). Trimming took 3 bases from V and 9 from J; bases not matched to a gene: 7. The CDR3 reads CASSILRQGKAFF. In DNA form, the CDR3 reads TGTGCCAGTAGTATCCTCCGACAGGGTAAAGCTTTCTTT.

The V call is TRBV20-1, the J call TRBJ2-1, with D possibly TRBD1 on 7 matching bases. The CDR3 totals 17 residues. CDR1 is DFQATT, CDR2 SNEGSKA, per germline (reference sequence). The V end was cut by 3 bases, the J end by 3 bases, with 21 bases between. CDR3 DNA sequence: TGCAGTGCTAGCGGGACAGTATTAGGCGGGGACTACAATGAGCAGTTCTTC. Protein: CSASGTVLGGDYNEQFF.

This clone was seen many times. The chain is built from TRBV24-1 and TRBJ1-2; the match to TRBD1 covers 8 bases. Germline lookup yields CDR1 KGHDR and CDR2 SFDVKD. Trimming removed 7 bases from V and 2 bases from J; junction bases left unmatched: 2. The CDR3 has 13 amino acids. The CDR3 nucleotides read TGTGCCACCAGGGACAGGGAAAACTATGGCTACACCTTC. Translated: CATRDRENYGYTF.

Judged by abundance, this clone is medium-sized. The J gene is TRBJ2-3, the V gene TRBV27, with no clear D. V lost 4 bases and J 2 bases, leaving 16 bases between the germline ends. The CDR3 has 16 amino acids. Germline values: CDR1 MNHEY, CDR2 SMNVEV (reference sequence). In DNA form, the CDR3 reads TGTGCCAGCAGTTCAAAGGCACCGCCTGTCACAGATACGCAGTATTTT. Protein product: CASSSKAPPVTDTQYF.

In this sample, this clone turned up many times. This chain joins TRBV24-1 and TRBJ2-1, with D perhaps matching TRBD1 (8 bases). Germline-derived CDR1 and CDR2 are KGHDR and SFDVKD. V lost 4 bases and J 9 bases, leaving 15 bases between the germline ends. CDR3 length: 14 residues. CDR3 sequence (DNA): TGTGCCACCAGTGAAGAAACAGGGGGGGCTGAGCAGTTCTTC. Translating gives CATSEETGGAEQFF.

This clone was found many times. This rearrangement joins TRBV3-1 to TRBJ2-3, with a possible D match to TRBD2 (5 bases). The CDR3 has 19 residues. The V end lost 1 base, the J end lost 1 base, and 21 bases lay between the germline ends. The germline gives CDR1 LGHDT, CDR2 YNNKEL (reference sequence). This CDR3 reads CASSQGTRAMDVGTDTQYF. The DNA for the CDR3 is TGTGCCAGCAGCCAAGGTACGCGGGCGATGGACGTGGGCACAGATACGCAGTATTTT.

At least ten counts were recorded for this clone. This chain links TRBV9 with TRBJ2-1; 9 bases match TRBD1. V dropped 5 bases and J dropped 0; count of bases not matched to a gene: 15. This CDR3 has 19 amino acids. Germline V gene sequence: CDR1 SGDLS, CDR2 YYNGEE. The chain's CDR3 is CASSAIGTGSLSSYNEQFF. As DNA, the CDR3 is TGTGCCAGCAGTGCAATTGGGACAGGGTCCCTGAGCTCCTACAATGAGCAGTTCTTC.

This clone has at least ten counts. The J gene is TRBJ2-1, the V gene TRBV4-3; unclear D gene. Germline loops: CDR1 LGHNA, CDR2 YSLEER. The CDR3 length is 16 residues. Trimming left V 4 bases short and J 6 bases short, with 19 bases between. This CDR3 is CASSPEYLPVGNEQFF. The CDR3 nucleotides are TGCGCCAGCAGCCCCGAGTACCTCCCGGTTGGCAATGAGCAGTTCTTC.

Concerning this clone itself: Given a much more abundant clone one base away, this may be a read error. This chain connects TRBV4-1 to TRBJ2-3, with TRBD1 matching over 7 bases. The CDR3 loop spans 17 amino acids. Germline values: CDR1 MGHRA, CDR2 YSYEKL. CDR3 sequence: CASSQVPGQDDTDTKYF. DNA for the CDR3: TGCGCCAGCAGCCAAGTTCCTGGACAGGACGACACAGATACGAAGTATTTT.